The rows below give T cell receptor beta chains drawn from one sample of a study of cytomegalovirus exposure and HLA in healthy donors. The assay was immunoSEQ multiplex PCR, and TCRdb's table has in-frame clones only and misses some. The sample has over 55,000 clones, about four fifths seen once. Sequenced: PBMCs. These receptors originate from a young woman in good health and CMV-seronegative. Both conserved end residues are part of each CDR3. D genes are given only for firm matches. Clone size is stated in some rows and not others, as once, few, many or a class when expanded.

D: TRBD1; V: TRBV5-1; size: -; J: TRBJ1-1; CDR3: CASSSRTGNTEAFF; DNA: TGCGCCAGCAGCTCGAGGACAGGGAACACTGAAGCTTTCTTT
D: -; V: TRBV5-1; size: -; J: TRBJ1-4; CDR3: CASSYRVSNEKLFF; DNA: TGCGCCAGCAGCTACCGCGTGTCTAATGAAAAACTGTTTTTT
D: TRBD2; V: TRBV30; size: -; J: TRBJ2-7; CDR3: CAWLKRAGGYEQYF; DNA: TGTGCCTGGCTAAAGCGGGCCGGGGGGTACGAGCAGTACTTC
D: TRBD1; V: TRBV4-1; size: -; J: TRBJ1-2; CDR3: CASSQGQGRGNYGYTF; DNA: TGCGCCAGCAGCCAGGGACAGGGGAGAGGTAACTATGGCTACACCTTC
D: TRBD2; V: TRBV7-2; size: -; J: TRBJ2-7; CDR3: CASSLVGRSYEQYF; DNA: TGTGCCAGCAGCTTAGTCGGGAGGTCCTACGAGCAGTACTTC
D: -; V: TRBV6-4; size: -; J: TRBJ2-2; CDR3: CASSAQGNTGELFF; DNA: TGTGCCAGCAGTGCACAGGGAAACACCGGGGAGCTGTTTTTT
D: -; V: TRBV27; size: -; J: TRBJ2-5; CDR3: CASSFPGETQYF; DNA: TGTGCCAGCAGTTTCCCCGGAGAGACCCAGTACTTC
D: -; V: TRBV7-5; size: -; J: TRBJ2-7; CDR3: CARSPKASGSIAPTYEQYF; DNA: TGTGCCAGAAGCCCAAAGGCTAGCGGGAGTATTGCCCCAACCTACGAGCAGTACTTC
D: TRBD1; V: TRBV7-2; size: -; J: TRBJ1-4; CDR3: CASSPWTGMALFF; DNA: TGTGCCAGCAGCCCATGGACAGGAATGGCACTGTTTTTT
D: TRBD1; V: TRBV5-1; size: few; J: TRBJ1-2; CDR3: CASSPTGGAEYGYTF; DNA: TGCGCCAGCAGCCCGACAGGGGGTGCGGAGTATGGCTACACCTTC
D: TRBD1; V: TRBV2; size: -; J: TRBJ1-1; CDR3: CASVEGGLMNTEAFF; DNA: TGTGCCAGCGTAGAAGGGGGCCTTATGAACACTGAAGCTTTCTTT
D: -; V: TRBV7-8; size: -; J: TRBJ2-5; CDR3: CASSFGETQYF; DNA: TGTGCCAGCAGCTTCGGAGAGACCCAGTACTTC
D: TRBD1; V: TRBV5-1; size: -; J: TRBJ1-5; CDR3: CASSLVGGEKPQHF; DNA: TGCGCCAGCAGCTTGGTAGGGGGCGAGAAGCCCCAGCATTTT
D: -; V: TRBV29-1; size: few; J: TRBJ1-1; CDR3: CSVARPGVITEAFF; DNA: TGCAGCGTTGCCAGACCAGGGGTTATCACTGAAGCTTTCTTT
D: TRBD1; V: TRBV30; size: -; J: TRBJ2-5; CDR3: CAWSTQTGFLTQYF; DNA: TGTGCCTGGAGTACCCAGACAGGGTTCTTGACCCAGTACTTC
D: -; V: TRBV9; size: once; J: TRBJ1-2; CDR3: CASGDGGYDYTF; DNA: TGTGCCAGCGGCGACGGCGGCTATGACTACACCTTC
D: -; V: TRBV4-1; size: -; J: TRBJ2-1; CDR3: CASSQGAQSSYNEQFF; DNA: TGCGCCAGCAGCCAAGGGGCTCAGAGCTCCTACAATGAGCAGTTCTTC
D: -; V: TRBV9; size: -; J: TRBJ2-7; CDR3: CASSVYGTPNYEQYF; DNA: TGTGCCAGCAGCGTATACGGGACACCAAACTACGAGCAGTACTTC
D: -; V: TRBV30; size: -; J: TRBJ2-2; CDR3: CASSYQGPGELFF; DNA: TGTGCCTCTTCCTACCAGGGGCCCGGGGAGCTGTTTTTT
D: TRBD2; V: TRBV30; size: -; J: TRBJ2-1; CDR3: CAWSVREGLEQFF; DNA: TGTGCCTGGAGTGTAAGGGAGGGCCTAGAGCAGTTCTTC
D: TRBD1; V: TRBV6-5; size: -; J: TRBJ1-1; CDR3: CASRTGKNSRAFF; DNA: TGTGCCAGCAGGACAGGGAAAAATTCTCGAGCTTTCTTT
D: TRBD1; V: TRBV6-5; size: once; J: TRBJ1-1; CDR3: CASSYSGQGATGAFF; DNA: TGTGCCAGCAGTTACTCGGGTCAGGGGGCTACGGGAGCTTTCTTT
D: -; V: TRBV20-1; size: -; J: TRBJ2-1; CDR3: CSASLRDEQFF; DNA: TGCAGTGCTAGTCTCCGGGATGAGCAGTTCTTC
D: TRBD2; V: TRBV10-3; size: -; J: TRBJ2-7; CDR3: CAISEGTSEQYF; DNA: TGTGCCATCAGTGAAGGGACTAGCGAGCAGTACTTC
D: -; V: TRBV9; size: -; J: TRBJ1-1; CDR3: CASSVGWDTDNTEAFF; DNA: TGTGCCAGCAGCGTAGGGTGGGACACTGATAACACTGAAGCTTTCTTT
D: -; V: TRBV6-1; size: -; J: TRBJ2-3; CDR3: CASRGTSTDTQYF; DNA: TGTGCCAGTCGGGGGACTAGCACAGATACGCAGTATTTT
D: TRBD1; V: TRBV28; size: once; J: TRBJ1-2; CDR3: CASSFQGDYGYTF; DNA: TGTGCCAGCAGTTTCCAGGGGGACTATGGCTACACCTTC
D: -; V: TRBV7-8; size: -; J: TRBJ1-5; CDR3: CASRRSSNQPQHF; DNA: TGTGCCAGCAGGAGGAGTAGCAATCAGCCCCAGCATTTT